This is a list of T cell receptor beta chains from one sample in a study of CD8 T cells in ankylosing spondylitis. From the 5' RACE reads, TCRdb called clonotypes with MiXCR, one entry per CDR3 protein. The sample records 390,000 or so distinct CDR3 sequences, around 22% being singletons. The source material was blood, either unsorted or a sorted T cell fraction (not recorded which). These receptors originate from a male donor with ankylosing spondylitis. Each CDR3 is given with its conserved first and last residue. The order of the fields is D gene, clone size, V gene, J gene, CDR3 DNA, CDR3 protein. A D gene is named only where the DNA matches it firmly. The size entry is marked missing in some rows and otherwise reads once, few, many or a size class.

.,few,TRBV12-3/TRBV12-4,TRBJ1-2,TGTGCCAGCAGTCCCCCATTGACGGACTACACCTTC,CASSPPLTDYTF
.,few,TRBV12-3/TRBV12-4,TRBJ2-7,TGTGCCAGCAGCACGCGACTGTTTAGCGGCTCCTACGAGCAGTACTTC,CASSTRLFSGSYEQYF
.,.,TRBV5-1,TRBJ2-1,TGCGCCAGCAGGGCGGTGGGTTGGTCAGACAATGAGCAGTTCTTC,CASRAVGWSDNEQFF
TRBD2,few,TRBV9,TRBJ2-3,TGTGCCAGCAGCGTAGGGGTTGGTAGCGGGAGGACAGATACGCAGTATTTT,CASSVGVGSGRTDTQYF
.,few,TRBV3-1,TRBJ1-2,TGTGCCAGCAGCCAAGATTGGGGATCCGGGCGCGGCTACACCTTC,CASSQDWGSGRGYTF
TRBD2,.,TRBV18,TRBJ2-7,TGTGCCAGCTCACCTAGGGCGGGAGGCCACGAGCAGTACTTC,CASSPRAGGHEQYF
TRBD1,many,TRBV5-1,TRBJ2-1,TGCGCCAGCAGGCCCGGGACAGGGGATTACAATGAGCAGTTCTTC,CASRPGTGDYNEQFF
.,few,TRBV10-3,TRBJ1-1,TGTGCCATCAGTGCTTTAAAGACAGGCGAAGAAGCTTTCTTT,CAISALKTGEEAFF
TRBD1,.,TRBV3-1,TRBJ1-1,TGTGCCAGCACCCTGGGACAGGGTGGCACTGAAGCTTTCTTT,CASTLGQGGTEAFF
.,many,TRBV5-5,TRBJ2-1,TGTGCCAGCAGCTTGGGGCTAGACGCGGGCAATGAGCAGTTCTTC,CASSLGLDAGNEQFF
.,.,TRBV11-2,TRBJ2-7,TGTGCCAGCAGCTTAGGACAGACAATCTACGAGCAGTACTTC,CASSLGQTIYEQYF
TRBD2,few,TRBV6-5,TRBJ2-1,TGTGCCAGCAGTTCCCTCGGAGCGGGATGGGGGAATGAGCAGTTCTTC,CASSSLGAGWGNEQFF
TRBD2,.,TRBV3-1,TRBJ2-3,TGTGCCAGCAGCCTACTAGCGGGAGTTTCGTATTTT,CASSLLAGVSYF
.,.,TRBV4-3,TRBJ1-6,TGCGCCAGCAGCCAAAGTCAAGGACAGTCAAATTCACCCCTCCACTTT,CASSQSQGQSNSPLHF
.,.,TRBV18,TRBJ2-7,TGTGCCAGCTCACCGATCATGGAGGGAAGATCCTACGAGCAGTACTTC,CASSPIMEGRSYEQYF
.,few,TRBV20-1,TRBJ2-1,TGCAGTGCTCAGGCTTCCGGTCACAATGAGCAGTTCTTC,CSAQASGHNEQFF
TRBD1,few,TRBV6-1,TRBJ1-4,TGTGCCAGCAGCTCCCAGCCGGGACAGGGGCGAGAAAAACTGTTTTTT,CASSSQPGQGREKLFF
.,few,TRBV7-2,TRBJ2-1,TGTGCCAGCAGCTCACGGCTGGGACTCCAACAGTTCTTC,CASSSRLGLQQFF
TRBD1,.,TRBV12-3/TRBV12-4,TRBJ2-5,TGTGCCAGCAGGCTGACAGGGGTGATAGGAGAGACCCAGTACTTC,CASRLTGVIGETQYF
.,.,TRBV29-1,TRBJ1-2,TGCAGCGTTGTTGTGTTGGAAGGGTATGGCTACACCTTC,CSVVVLEGYGYTF
.,.,TRBV18,TRBJ2-7,TGTGCCAGCTCACCAAGGTCACAGGGCCATCGGGAGCAGTACTTC,CASSPRSQGHREQYF
.,few,TRBV6-1,TRBJ1-1,TGTGCCAGCAGTGAAGCGCGTCGCACTGAAGCTTTCTTT,CASSEARRTEAFF
TRBD2,few,TRBV28,TRBJ2-1,TGTGCCAGCAGGCCGGGACTAGCGGGAAATGAGCAGTTCTTC,CASRPGLAGNEQFF
TRBD2,.,TRBV7-2,TRBJ2-3,TGTGCCAGCAGCTTAGCCGGGACTAGCGGGAGCACAGATACGCAGTATTTT,CASSLAGTSGSTDTQYF
.,.,TRBV4-1,TRBJ2-3,TGCGCCAGCAGCCAAGGAGGGGCCCCAGATACGCAGTATTTT,CASSQGGAPDTQYF